The rows below give T cell receptor beta chains drawn from one sample of a study of blood T cell repertoires in COVID-19. Profiled with immunoSEQ multiplex PCR; TCRdb holds only in-frame clones, not every one. The sample holds about 52,000 clones, 70% to 90% seen once. The specimen was peripheral blood. The receptors originated from a man between 65 and 85 years old with acute or convalescent COVID-19. Each CDR3 is given with its conserved first and last residue. The D gene is left open where the match is weak. Only some rows state a clone size, as once, few, many or a class for expanded clones.

clone size	V gene	J gene	D gene	CDR3 protein	CDR3 DNA
-	TRBV6-2/TRBV6-3	TRBJ1-5	-	CASSYVNSNQPQHF	TGTGCCAGCAGTTACGTTAATAGCAATCAGCCCCAGCATTTT
once	TRBV2	TRBJ2-2	-	CASSEWAAGELFF	TGTGCCAGCAGTGAATGGGCCGCCGGGGAGCTGTTTTTT
-	TRBV5-1	TRBJ1-1	-	CASRVEGSGTEAFF	TGCGCCAGCAGAGTAGAGGGCTCGGGCACTGAAGCTTTCTTT
-	TRBV4-1	TRBJ2-4	-	CASSQPTRGLAKNIQYF	TGCGCCAGCAGCCAACCAACCAGGGGTCTAGCCAAAAACATTCAGTACTTC
few	TRBV9	TRBJ2-3	-	CASSPEGVADTQYF	TGTGCCAGCAGCCCGGAAGGGGTCGCAGATACGCAGTATTTT
-	TRBV9	TRBJ1-2	-	CASSVDPLGGNYGYTF	TGTGCCAGCAGCGTAGATCCTCTGGGGGGTAACTATGGCTACACCTTC
-	TRBV30	TRBJ2-3	TRBD2	CAWEGLAGGFADTQYF	TGTGCCTGGGAGGGACTAGCGGGAGGGTTCGCAGATACGCAGTATTTT
once	TRBV5-1	TRBJ2-3	TRBD1	CASKQGAWDTDTQYF	TGCGCCAGCAAACAGGGGGCATGGGACACAGATACGCAGTATTTT
-	TRBV5-1	TRBJ2-1	TRBD2	CASSLRLAGNNEQFF	TGCGCCAGCAGCTTGAGGCTAGCGGGGAACAATGAGCAGTTCTTC
-	TRBV19	TRBJ1-1	-	CASRNFNRNTEAFF	TGTGCCAGTAGGAATTTTAACAGAAACACTGAAGCTTTCTTT
-	TRBV5-4	TRBJ2-3	TRBD2	CASSPQPSGSPADTQYF	TGTGCCAGCAGCCCCCAACCTAGCGGGAGCCCTGCGGATACGCAGTATTTT
-	TRBV10-3	TRBJ2-5	TRBD1	CAISGTGGETQYF	TGTGCCATCAGTGGGACAGGCGGAGAGACCCAGTACTTC
once	TRBV7-9	TRBJ2-3	-	CASSLTAQYF	TGTGCCAGCAGCTTAACTGCGCAGTATTTT
once	TRBV19	TRBJ1-5	TRBD1	CASTLQDRGAWPQHF	TGTGCCAGTACCCTTCAGGACAGGGGCGCATGGCCCCAGCATTTT
-	TRBV29-1	TRBJ1-2	-	CSVLTEFYGYTF	TGCAGCGTCCTCACAGAGTTCTATGGCTACACCTTC
-	TRBV18	TRBJ1-6	TRBD1	CASSPGPGGESPLHF	TGTGCCAGCTCACCAGGGCCAGGGGGAGAATCACCCCTCCACTTT
-	TRBV28	TRBJ2-1	-	CASSSPSGVDGEQFF	TGTGCCAGCAGTTCCCCATCGGGAGTAGACGGTGAGCAGTTCTTC
few	TRBV4-2	TRBJ2-7	TRBD2	CASSPRLAEHYEQYF	TGTGCCAGCAGCCCCCGACTAGCGGAACACTACGAGCAGTACTTC
few	TRBV6-5	TRBJ1-6	-	CASSYSVSGNSPLHF	TGTGCCAGCAGTTACTCGGTATCAGGGAATTCACCCCTCCACTTT
once	TRBV15	TRBJ1-5	-	CATSGGYSNQPQHF	TGTGCCACCAGCGGGGGGTATAGCAATCAGCCCCAGCATTTT
-	TRBV24-1	TRBJ1-2	TRBD1	CATSGFYTGTGTTYGYTF	TGTGCCACCAGTGGGTTTTATACGGGGACAGGGACAACGTATGGCTACACCTTC
-	TRBV6-5	TRBJ2-1	TRBD1	CASSSRGQAYNEQFF	TGTGCCAGCAGTTCCAGGGGGCAGGCCTACAATGAGCAGTTCTTC
-	TRBV30	TRBJ2-3	-	CAWSLTDTQYF	TGTGCCTGGAGCCTCACAGATACGCAGTATTTT
-	TRBV7-8	TRBJ1-1	-	CASSIAGRTEAFF	TGTGCCAGCAGCATCGCAGGGAGGACTGAAGCTTTCTTT
-	TRBV6-5	TRBJ1-1	-	CASSYSRGALNTEAFF	TGTGCCAGCAGTTATTCGCGGGGGGCGCTGAACACTGAAGCTTTCTTT
once	TRBV7-3	TRBJ1-4	TRBD1	CASSSTGGFEKLFF	TGTGCCAGCAGCTCGACAGGGGGATTCGAAAAACTGTTTTTT
-	TRBV5-1	TRBJ2-5	TRBD1	CASSSTGIETQYF	TGCGCCAGCAGCTCGACAGGGATAGAGACCCAGTACTTC
-	TRBV4-1	TRBJ1-1	-	CASSQFIQVKSEAFF	TGCGCCAGCAGCCAATTCATACAGGTAAAATCTGAAGCTTTCTTT
-	TRBV5-5	TRBJ1-1	-	CASSRGDRNTEAFF	TGTGCCAGCAGCCGAGGAGACCGGAACACTGAAGCTTTCTTT
-	TRBV6-5	TRBJ1-2	TRBD1	CASKLDRGGYTF	TGTGCCAGCAAGTTAGACAGGGGTGGCTACACCTTC
-	TRBV27	TRBJ1-2	TRBD1	CASSSDRGGYGYTF	TGTGCCAGCAGCTCGGACAGGGGAGGCTATGGCTACACCTTC
-	TRBV7-2	TRBJ1-4	-	CASSRARNEKLFF	TGTGCCAGCAGCAGAGCCCGCAATGAAAAACTGTTTTTT
-	TRBV27	TRBJ1-1	TRBD1	CASSFRGLGGMNTEAFF	TGTGCCAGCAGTTTCCGAGGATTAGGGGGCATGAACACTGAAGCTTTCTTT
-	TRBV5-4	TRBJ1-5	TRBD1	CASSPGQGAGQPQHF	TGTGCCAGCAGCCCCGGACAGGGTGCAGGTCAGCCCCAGCATTTT
-	TRBV5-6	TRBJ2-7	TRBD1	CASSNYRGHTYEQYF	TGTGCCAGCAGCAACTACAGGGGGCATACGTACGAGCAGTACTTC
-	TRBV7-9	TRBJ1-5	-	CASSLEGVQPQHF	TGTGCCAGCAGCTTAGAAGGGGTTCAGCCCCAGCATTTT
-	TRBV7-2	TRBJ2-2	TRBD2	CASSLRTGGTNTGELFF	TGTGCCAGCAGCCTACGAACGGGGGGAACGAACACCGGGGAGCTGTTTTTT
-	TRBV28	TRBJ2-3	TRBD1	CASSFPLTGTSTDTQYF	TGTGCCAGCAGTTTTCCCCTGACAGGGACATCTACAGATACGCAGTATTTT
-	TRBV5-6	TRBJ1-1	-	CASSFSGSEAFF	TGTGCCAGCAGCTTTTCAGGCTCTGAAGCTTTCTTT
-	TRBV11-2	TRBJ2-7	-	CASSLDYRYEQYF	TGTGCCAGCAGCTTGGACTATCGCTACGAGCAGTACTTC
-	TRBV7-3	TRBJ1-6	-	CASSLMAGHNSPLHF	TGTGCCAGCAGCTTAATGGCAGGGCATAATTCACCCCTCCACTTT
-	TRBV6-5	TRBJ1-2	-	CASSRNRDYGYTF	TGTGCCAGCAGTCGAAACAGGGACTATGGCTACACCTTC
-	TRBV3-1/TRBV3-2	TRBJ1-1	TRBD1	CASSQVTGGIEAFF	TGTGCCAGCAGCCAAGTGACAGGGGGTATTGAAGCTTTCTTT
-	TRBV18	TRBJ2-1	TRBD1	CASSESRTGKTYNEQFF	TGTGCCAGCTCAGAATCCCGGACAGGGAAGACCTACAATGAGCAGTTCTTC
-	TRBV14	TRBJ2-3	-	CASSQMRNNRRGDTQYF	TGTGCCAGCAGCCAAATGCGGAACAACCGGCGCGGAGATACGCAGTATTTT
-	TRBV6-5	TRBJ2-7	-	CAIGLSSYEQYF	TGTGCCATCGGACTAAGCTCCTACGAGCAGTACTTC
-	TRBV11-2	TRBJ2-5	-	CASSFWRETQYF	TGTGCCAGCAGCTTTTGGAGAGAGACCCAGTACTTC
-	TRBV10-3	TRBJ2-1	-	CAISGDISYNEQFF	TGTGCCATCAGTGGGGACATCTCCTACAATGAGCAGTTCTTC
-	TRBV11-2	TRBJ2-2	TRBD2	CASSPSGRANTGELFF	TGTGCCAGCAGCCCCAGCGGGAGAGCGAACACCGGGGAGCTGTTTTTT
once	TRBV6-2/TRBV6-3	TRBJ2-3	TRBD2	CASSYGLAASTDTQYF	TGTGCCAGCAGTTACGGGCTAGCGGCTAGCACAGATACGCAGTATTTT
once	TRBV21-1	TRBJ1-4	-	CASRHSPNTINEKLFF	TGTGCCAGCCGACACAGCCCCAACACGATTAATGAAAAACTGTTTTTT
-	TRBV2	TRBJ1-1	-	CASRRGGEAFF	TGTGCCAGCCGCCGGGGGGGTGAAGCTTTCTTT
-	TRBV29-1	TRBJ1-1	-	CSVSDSEAFF	TGCAGCGTTTCCGACAGCGAAGCTTTCTTT
-	TRBV25-1	TRBJ1-3	-	CASSEVWSRGNTIYF	TGTGCCAGCAGTGAGGTCTGGAGTCGCGGAAACACCATATATTTT
-	TRBV7-2	TRBJ1-1	TRBD1	CASSQGGNTEAFF	TGTGCCAGCAGCCAGGGGGGGAACACTGAAGCTTTCTTT
-	TRBV6-6	TRBJ2-5	-	CASSRGYGETQYF	TGTGCCAGTTCAAGGGGTTACGGCGAGACCCAGTACTTC
-	TRBV19	TRBJ2-1	TRBD1	CASSATGTGIYEQFF	TGTGCCAGTAGTGCAACCGGGACAGGGATCTATGAGCAGTTCTTC
-	TRBV29-1	TRBJ1-1	-	CSVIRGSSTEAFF	TGCAGCGTGATTCGGGGATCAAGCACTGAAGCTTTCTTT
-	TRBV19	TRBJ2-1	-	CASSIQVTASYNEQFF	TGTGCCAGTAGTATACAAGTGACAGCCTCCTACAATGAGCAGTTCTTC